The 28 T cell receptor beta chains given below trace back to one sample, sequenced in a study of T cells in Graves' hyperthyroidism and ophthalmopathy. Amplification of TCR beta CDR3 regions was performed using RNA transcripts as template. An initial round of RT-PCR targeting the TCR CDR3 relied on the HTBI primer set. Each CDR3 protein gets one entry after TCRdb re-called the multiplex PCR reads with MiXCR. The repertoire includes 450,000 to 600,000 distinct CDR3 sequences, less than 20% of them detected once, and roughly 50% sits in the top ten. The sample comprised blood. Source of these receptors: a man aged 40-49 years with Graves' ophthalmopathy.

This clonotype has a handful of counts. This chain joins TRBV24-1 and TRBJ2-1, with D possibly matching TRBD2 (6 bases). V lost 1 base and J lost 6, with 12 bases in between. Germline V lookup: CDR1 KGHDR, CDR2 SFDVKD. The CDR3 covers 15 residues. This CDR3 is CATSDFSIGSNEQFF. CDR3 coding DNA: TGTGCCACCAGTGATTTTTCGATCGGGAGCAATGAGCAGTTCTTC.

This clonotype has only a few counts. The chain links TRBV29-1 to TRBJ2-7; 8 bases match TRBD2. Germline V gene lookup returns CDR1 SQVTM and CDR2 ANQGSEA. There are 13 residues in the CDR3. After removal of 8 bases from V and 7 bases from J, the junction contained 13 bases not matched to a gene. The CDR3 loop reads CSSRAGADMEQYF. CDR3 bases: TGCAGCTCCCGAGCGGGGGCGGACATGGAGCAGTACTTC.

This chain joins TRBV6-5 and TRBJ2-7; a possible D gene is TRBD2 (6 bases). Germline CDR1 is MNHEY and CDR2 is SVGAGI. This CDR3 comprises 15 residues. The V end was cut by 2 bases, the J end by 7 bases, with 18 bases between. CDR3 coding DNA: TGTGCCAGCAGTTACAACTACCCAGGTCGGGGGGAGCAGTACTTC. Its protein is CASSYNYPGRGEQYF.

Remarks on this clonotype: A much larger clone differs from this one at a single base, so this may be a read error. The chain couples TRBV7-2 to TRBJ2-5, with D perhaps TRBD2 (5 bases). The length of the CDR3 is 14 residues. The V gene's germline CDR1 is SGHTA and CDR2 FQGNSA. Between the trimmed V and J ends, which lost 5 bases and 2 bases, there was a span of 12 bases. CDR3 in amino acids: CASSVGGRQETQYF. The CDR3 region has the DNA TGTGCCAGCAGCGTTGGCGGGCGGCAAGAGACCCAGTACTTC.

In this sample, this clonotype turned up once. No conserved phenylalanine or tryptophan is present at the end of the CDR3, so a read error is the likely explanation. The gene calls are TRBV7-6 and TRBJ1-2, with 8 bases matching TRBD1. The germline V gene encodes CDR1 SGHVS and CDR2 FNYEAQ. This CDR3 comprises 15 residues. Losses at the gene ends were 5 bases for V and 4 bases for J; bases not matched to a gene: 9. CDR3 loop: CASSTEPTGVYGYTL. DNA of the CDR3: TGTGCCAGCAGCACCGAACCGACAGGGGTCTATGGCTACACCCTC.

This clonotype came up many times. This chain uses TRBV5-1 with TRBJ2-7; TRBD2 is a possible D gene (6 bases). V shed 4 bases and J shed 6 bases, with 14 bases lying between them. The CDR3 covers 13 residues. CDR1 and CDR2 from the germline V gene are SGHRS and YFSETQ. CDR3 sequence reads: CASSRDWGGEQYF. The CDR3 DNA is TGCGCCAGCAGCAGGGACTGGGGTGGCGAGCAGTACTTC.

This clonotype was counted ten times or more. The chain combines TRBV2 with TRBJ1-1, with D uncertain. The CDR3 is 15 residues long. CDR1 and CDR2 from the germline V gene are SNHLY and FYNNEI. Trimming removed 7 bases at V and 0 bases at J, with 15 bases between. CDR3 DNA: TGTGCCAGCACGGAGGGCGCCCTAATGAACACTGAAGCTTTCTTT. This sequence encodes CASTEGALMNTEAFF.

The V call is TRBV12-3 or TRBV12-4, the J call TRBJ2-6; TRBD1 is a possible D gene (6 bases). The CDR3 contains 16 residues. Trimming pared 3 bases from V and 5 bases from J, leaving 14 bases between. The CDR3 loop is CASSLTGATWANVLTF. In DNA form, the CDR3 reads TGTGCCAGCAGTTTGACAGGTGCGACCTGGGCCAACGTCCTGACTTTC.

Ten or more counts support this clonotype. The genes are TRBV10-3 and TRBJ2-7; the D call may be TRBD1 or TRBD2 (6 bases each). This CDR3 contains 12 residues. Trimming took off 10 bases at V and 6 bases at J, with 16 bases between the two ends. The germline CDR1 and CDR2 sequences are ENHRY and SYGVKD. In DNA, the CDR3 is TGTGCCACAGTAGCGGAGGGGGTCGAGCAGTACTTC. Translating it yields CATVAEGVEQYF.

J is TRBJ2-3 and V is TRBV11-3; 11 bases agree with TRBD1. The CDR3 sequence is 15 residues long. CDR1 and CDR2 (germline): SGHNT, YENEEA. J gave up 2 bases and V 5 bases, and 3 bases lay outside the gene matches. The CDR3 bases are TGTGCCAGCAGCGGGACAGGGGGGATCACAGATACGCAGTATTTT. It is translated as CASSGTGGITDTQYF. Full variable domain (remainder filled in from reference TRBV11-3 and TRBJ2-3): EAGVVQSPRYKIIEKKQPVAFWCNPISGHNTLYWYLQNLGQGPELLIRYENEEAVDDSQLPKDRFSAERLKGVDSTLKIQPAELGDSAVYLCASSGTGGITDTQYFGPGTRLTVL.

The rearrangement links TRBV10-3 to TRBJ2-7; 7 bases map to TRBD2. CDR1 ENHRY and CDR2 SYGVKD come from the germline V gene. The J segment lost 5 bases and the V segment lost 2 bases, leaving 9 bases of the junction unmatched. CDR3 length equals 15 residues. CDR3 in amino acids: CAISEDRGGIDEQYF. The CDR3 DNA reads as TGTGCCATCAGTGAGGATAGGGGAGGGATAGACGAGCAGTACTTC.

The sample holds many counts of this clonotype. V and J are TRBV6-1 and TRBJ2-2; D is possibly TRBD1 or TRBD2 (5 bases each). With 6 bases removed from V and 0 bases from J, the gap between germline ends came to 17 bases. The CDR3 length is 17 residues. The germline V gene encodes CDR1 MNHNS and CDR2 SASEGT. The CDR3 nucleotides are TGTGCCAGCAGCAACCTAGGGACCGCGACGAACACCGGGGAGCTGTTTTTT. Translated: CASSNLGTATNTGELFF.

The table lists this clonotype with many counts. This sequence joins TRBV7-9 and TRBJ2-5; D unresolved. V was pared by 1 base and J by 5 bases, with 5 bases between. The CDR3 sequence is 12 residues long. In germline, CDR1 is SEHNR, CDR2 FQNEAQ (reference sequence). As DNA, the CDR3 is TGTGCCAGCAGCTTAGATTTCGAGACCCAGTACTTC. The encoded protein is CASSLDFETQYF.

A single count supports this clonotype. The CDR3 region has the DNA TGTGCCAGCAGCCCCAAGGGGGGATGGCTGGCTCTTGGCTACACCTTC. Its translation is CASSPKGGWLALGYTF. The chain has TRBV7-9 and TRBJ1-2; possibly TRBD1 for D (6 bases). The germline gives CDR1 SEHNR, CDR2 FQNEAQ (reference sequence). The CDR3 length is 16 residues. V was pared by 5 bases and J by 7 bases, with 23 bases between.

This clonotype appeared a few times. The rearrangement joins TRBV11-2 to TRBJ2-1, with D unclear. The germline V gene has CDR1 SGHAT and CDR2 FQNNGV. Trimming removed 3 bases at V and 10 bases at J, with 10 bases between. The CDR3 spans 12 residues. CDR3 coding DNA: TGTGCCAGCAGCTTGAGCCCGGACGAGCAGTTCTTC. This sequence encodes CASSLSPDEQFF.

The chain links TRBV5-1 to TRBJ2-7; D may be TRBD1 (6 bases). V was trimmed by 3 bases and J by 3 bases, leaving 16 bases between them. The germline gives CDR1 SGHRS, CDR2 YFSETQ. The CDR3 is made up of 15 amino acids. The CDR3: CASSSSGTPGYEQYF. The CDR3 region has the DNA TGCGCCAGCAGCTCGTCCGGGACACCGGGCTACGAGCAGTACTTC.

This clonotype has ten or more counts. The rearrangement links TRBV27 to TRBJ1-6, with TRBD1 as a possible D gene (6 bases). V shed 6 bases and J shed 9 bases, with 15 bases lying between them. The CDR3 has 14 amino acids. Looked up from germline, CDR1 is MNHEY and CDR2 is SMNVEV (reference sequence). The CDR3 protein is CASRLRGIGSPLHF. DNA for the CDR3: TGTGCCAGCAGGCTGAGGGGGATAGGTTCACCCCTCCACTTT.

This clonotype has a handful of counts. CDR3 coding DNA: TGCAGTGCTAGTTTGGAGGGCCTAGGCTCACATGGCTACACCTTC. This translates into CSASLEGLGSHGYTF. The V and J genes are TRBV20-1 and TRBJ1-2; D ambiguous. Germline CDR1 DFQATT, CDR2 SNEGSKA (reference sequence). CDR3 length: 15 residues. The ends were cut back, 3 bases at V and 6 bases at J, with 20 bases in the middle.

This clonotype showed up just a few times. The J gene is TRBJ2-7, the V gene TRBV6-2 or TRBV6-3, with D possibly TRBD2 on 6 matching bases. The CDR3 has 17 residues. In germline, CDR1 is MNHEY, CDR2 SVGEGT. Trimming stripped 7 bases from V and 7 bases from J, with 29 bases between. CDR3 in DNA: TGTGCCAGCACTCCTCATCGACTAGACCGACGCGGGGAGGAGCAGTACTTC. Protein: CASTPHRLDRRGEEQYF.

The chain employs TRBV29-1 and TRBJ2-1; tentative D call: TRBD2 (5 bases). V was trimmed by 7 bases and J by 12 bases, leaving 13 bases between them. This CDR3 is 10 amino acids long. CDR1 and CDR2 (germline): SQVTM, ANQGSEA. The CDR3 region has the DNA TGCAGCGATCCGGACTGGGGGCAGTTCTTC. Protein product: CSDPDWGQFF.

This clonotype was seen repeatedly, ten times or more. This rearrangement joins TRBV28 to TRBJ2-1, with a possible D match to TRBD2 (5 bases). The CDR3 contains 15 residues. Germline CDR1 MDHEN, CDR2 SYDVKM. The V end lost 9 bases, the J end lost 0 bases, and 15 bases lay between the germline ends. This chain's CDR3 is CASLPIASSYNEQFF. The DNA for the CDR3 is TGTGCCAGTTTGCCCATAGCGAGCTCCTACAATGAGCAGTTCTTC.

This clonotype was detected ten times or more. The rearrangement joins TRBV7-9 to TRBJ2-7, with D unresolved. Germline V gives CDR1 SEHNR, CDR2 FQNEAQ (reference sequence). The CDR3 runs 13 residues. The V and J ends lost 1 base and 3 bases respectively, with 7 bases between them. The CDR3 reads CASSLETGYEQYF. The CDR3, as DNA: TGTGCCAGCAGCTTAGAAACGGGCTACGAGCAGTACTTC.

The table lists this clonotype with a few counts. The chain uses TRBV27 and TRBJ1-5; D is perhaps TRBD1 (5 bases). The germline V gene encodes CDR1 MNHEY and CDR2 SMNVEV (reference sequence). Trimming left V 6 bases short and J 1 base short, with 13 bases between. The CDR3 extends over 15 amino acids. The CDR3, as DNA: TGTGCCAGCAGCTCTACCCGGGACAGCAATCAGCCCCAGCATTTT. Amino acid sequence: CASSSTRDSNQPQHF.

This clonotype was picked up many times. This sequence joins TRBV18 and TRBJ1-1, with D tentatively TRBD1 (5 bases). The ends were cut back, 3 bases at V and 1 base at J, with 9 bases in the middle. The CDR3 totals 14 residues. Germline CDR1 is KGHSH and CDR2 is LQKENI. The CDR3 loop is CASSPTGPNTEAFF. The DNA of the CDR3 is TGTGCCAGCTCACCGACGGGGCCGAACACTGAAGCTTTCTTT.

Ten or more counts support this clonotype. This chain links TRBV12-3 or TRBV12-4 with TRBJ2-7, with D perhaps matching TRBD2 (5 bases). V was shortened by 2 bases and J by 2 bases, with 10 bases between the two germline ends. The CDR3 has 14 residues. In DNA form, the CDR3 reads TGTGCCAGCAGTTTATTGGGGAGCCCCTACGAGCAGTACTTC. Translating gives CASSLLGSPYEQYF.

This clonotype was picked up a small number of times. This sequence joins TRBV20-1 and TRBJ1-1; D might be TRBD1 (5 bases). The CDR3 spans 12 residues. From germline, CDR1 is DFQATT and CDR2 SNEGSKA (reference sequence). V dropped 6 bases and J dropped 4 bases, with 12 bases sitting between them. The chain's CDR3 is CSALGGVTEAFF. CDR3 nucleotides: TGCAGTGCCCTAGGAGGGGTCACTGAAGCTTTCTTT.

This clonotype was detected ten times or more. The V call is TRBV11-3, the J call TRBJ2-1; D is ambiguous. V was shortened by 0 bases and J by 4 bases, with 16 bases between the two germline ends. CDR1 SGHNT and CDR2 YENEEA come from the germline V gene. The CDR3 length is 17 residues. The CDR3 DNA sequence: TGTGCCAGCAGCTTAGAGGCAAGGCCCAGCGCATACAATGAGCAGTTCTTC. It yields the protein CASSLEARPSAYNEQFF.

This clonotype turned up a few times. This rearrangement joins TRBV2 to TRBJ2-7; the D gene is possibly TRBD1 (6 bases). Trimming cost V 6 bases and J 5 bases, with 20 bases left between them. The length of the CDR3 is 15 residues. The germline gives CDR1 SNHLY, CDR2 FYNNEI. The CDR3 DNA follows: TGTGCCAGCAGACCGGGACATCTTATAAGGAACGAGCAGTACTTC. Protein: CASRPGHLIRNEQYF.